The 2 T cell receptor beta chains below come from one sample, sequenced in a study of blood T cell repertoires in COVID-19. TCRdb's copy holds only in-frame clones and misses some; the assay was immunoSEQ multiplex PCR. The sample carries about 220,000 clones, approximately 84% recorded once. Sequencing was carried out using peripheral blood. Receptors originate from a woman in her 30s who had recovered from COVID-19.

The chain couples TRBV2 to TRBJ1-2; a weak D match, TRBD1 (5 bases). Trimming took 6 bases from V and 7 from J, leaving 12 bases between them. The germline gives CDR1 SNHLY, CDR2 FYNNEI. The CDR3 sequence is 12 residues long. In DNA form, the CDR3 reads TGTGCCAGCAGGTACGCAGGGTCTGGCTACACCTTC. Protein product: CASRYAGSGYTF.

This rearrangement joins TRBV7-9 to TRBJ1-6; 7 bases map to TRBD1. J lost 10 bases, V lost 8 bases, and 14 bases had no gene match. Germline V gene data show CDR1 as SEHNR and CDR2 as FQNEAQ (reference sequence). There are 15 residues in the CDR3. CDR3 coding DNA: TGTGCCAGCTTCAGGGACAGCAAGCACGGCTCACCCCTCCACTTT. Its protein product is CASFRDSKHGSPLHF.